The T cell receptor (beta chain) described here comes from a study of CD8+ T cells in alopecia areata. Researchers picked out CD4+ and CD8+ T cells from PBMCs by sorting. Trimming took 3 bases from V and 3 from J; bases not matched to a gene: 6. The germline V gene has CDR1 SGHNT and CDR2 YYREEE (reference sequence). The CDR3 runs to 14 residues. Notes on this clone: Its antigen is unidentified.

Investigators isolated RNA and reverse transcribed it into cDNA to act as the sequencing template. Assay used: immunoSEQ multiplex PCR; TCRdb lists only in-frame clones, some missing. This sample has 95,000 to 110,000 clones; approximately 58% occur once, and the top ten carry 8.8%. Study-wide results and limits: In lesional scalp, particularly from alopecia totalis/universalis, clonality was higher than in normal scalp.

The sample comprised CD4+ T cells sorted from blood. The receptor comes from a human donor in good health. This chain connects TRBV5-4 to TRBJ2-7; TRBD2 matches at 7 bases. The CDR3 protein is CASSSRTRRYEQYF. CDR3 DNA sequence: TGTGCCAGCAGCTCCAGGACTAGACGCTACGAGCAGTACTTC.